What follows are 5 T cell receptor beta chains derived from one specimen sequenced in a study of Ad26.COV2.S vaccination and SARS-CoV-2 variants. Regarding treatment: over 15 received Ad26.COV2.S at low or high dose, single or two shots; five or six received placebo; per-sample allocation not given. Each sample was drawn 63 days after the first injection (of vaccine or placebo). Repertoires were generated with immunoSEQ multiplex PCR, while TCRdb's copy carries only in-frame clones and drops some. This sample carries 440,000 or so clones, 80% to 90% of them seen once, and the ten largest clones take 1.7%. The input for sequencing was peripheral blood, taken in a trial of Ad26.COV2.S vaccine versus placebo. These receptors were taken from a person aged 18 to 65 who received the Ad26.COV2.S COVID-19 vaccine or a placebo.

J is TRBJ1-1 and V is TRBV4-1; 7 bases line up with TRBD1. This CDR3 region has 18 residues. Germline CDR1 and CDR2: MGHRA and YSYEKL. With 3 bases clipped from V and 4 bases from J, the junction kept 17 bases outside the gene matches. Written as DNA, the CDR3 is TGCGCCAGCAGCCAGGGTCCAAGCAGGAGCAGGGGGGGCACTGAAGCTTTCTTT. It is translated as CASSQGPSRSRGGTEAFF.

This rearrangement joins TRBV7-2 to TRBJ2-3; TRBD2 agrees at 9 bases. This CDR3 spans 17 amino acids. J was trimmed by 2 bases and V by 5 bases; bases with no gene match: 11. CDR1 is SGHTA and CDR2 is FQGNSA in the germline V gene. CDR3 residues: CASSLRASGVLTDTQYF. CDR3 nucleotides: TGTGCCAGCAGCCTCCGGGCTAGCGGGGTCCTCACAGATACGCAGTATTTT.

This clone was seen once. This chain's CDR3 is CASSYTSGSEKLFF. CDR3 DNA: TGTGCCAGCAGTTATACCTCCGGTAGTGAAAAACTGTTTTTT. The rearrangement uses TRBV6-5 and TRBJ1-4; unclear D gene. The germline V and J ends were trimmed by 3 bases and 7 bases, with 12 bases remaining between them. The CDR3 length is 14 residues. In germline, CDR1 is MNHEY, CDR2 SVGAGI.

DNA of the CDR3: TGTGCCAGCAGCCGGGACAGGGTAAACACCATATATTTT. Its translation is CASSRDRVNTIYF. The chain is built from TRBV9 and TRBJ1-3, with 9 bases that match TRBD1. This CDR3 region has 13 residues. V shed 4 bases, J shed 6 bases, and the junction held 2 bases outside the gene matches. Germline assignment: CDR1 SGDLS and CDR2 YYNGEE.

V gene TRBV3-1 (or the pseudogene TRBV3-2) combines with J gene TRBJ2-7; the D is unclear. Germline V CDR1 and CDR2: LGHDT, YNNKEL (reference sequence). The V end lost 1 base, the J end lost 2 bases, and 6 bases lay between the germline ends. The length of the CDR3 is 13 residues. For the CDR3, the DNA is TGTGCCAGCAGCCAAGCCATCACCTACGAGCAGTACTTC. This codes for CASSQAITYEQYF.